This passage covers 13 T cell receptor beta chains from one sample sequenced in a study of blood T cell repertoires in COVID-19. Data came from immunoSEQ multiplex PCR; TCRdb stores just in-frame clones and leaves some out. This repertoire shows tens of thousands of clones, roughly 90% found once; its top ten account for around a fifth. The material sequenced was peripheral blood. These receptors originate from a woman between 45 and 60 years old with active or convalescent COVID-19.

The CDR3 nucleotides read TGCAGTGCTAGTTTCGGAGCGGGAACCGGGGAGCTGTTTTTT. The encoded protein is CSASFGAGTGELFF. The rearrangement uses TRBV20-1 and TRBJ2-2; 7 bases align to TRBD2. CDR3 length equals 14 residues. Germline CDR1 DFQATT, CDR2 SNEGSKA (reference sequence). The trim removed 3 bases at V and 5 bases at J, leaving 6 bases unmatched.

V and J are TRBV27 and TRBJ1-6, with 8 bases identical to TRBD1. The CDR3 consists of 14 residues. Per the germline V gene, CDR1 is MNHEY and CDR2 is SMNVEV (reference sequence). V gave up 3 bases and J gave up 7 bases; unmatched junction bases: 2. The CDR3 coding sequence is TGTGCCAGCAGTTTGAGACAGGGGAATTCACCCCTCCACTTT. It translates to CASSLRQGNSPLHF.

The V call is TRBV7-2, the J call TRBJ2-7; 7 bases match TRBD2. V gave up 3 bases and J gave up 3 bases; unmatched junction bases: 5. CDR1 SGHTA and CDR2 FQGNSA come from the germline V gene. This CDR3 spans 14 amino acids. The CDR3 loop reads CASSFASGYYEQYF. CDR3 in DNA: TGTGCCAGCAGCTTTGCTAGCGGCTACTACGAGCAGTACTTC.

Written as DNA, the CDR3 is TGTGCCAGCAGTCCCACAGAGTCCGGAGCTTTCTTT. It specifies CASSPTESGAFF. The chain couples TRBV2 to TRBJ1-1; no clear D. The V and J ends lost 5 bases and 10 bases respectively, with 14 bases between them. The germline CDR1 and CDR2 sequences are SNHLY and FYNNEI. The CDR3 runs to 12 residues.

The V and J genes are TRBV19 and TRBJ1-1; D not resolved. Trimming left V 3 bases short and J 3 bases short, with 8 bases between. This CDR3 is 13 amino acids long. Germline V gene sequence: CDR1 LNHDA, CDR2 SQIVND (reference sequence). CDR3 nucleotide sequence: TGTGCCAGTAGTATTACGGGTCACACTGAAGCTTTCTTT. Protein sequence: CASSITGHTEAFF.

This chain connects TRBV12-1 to TRBJ1-5; TRBD1 is the table's D call and was not checked against the DNA. TRBV12-1 is deemed a pseudogene. This CDR3 spans 20 amino acids. The CDR3 loop is CASSSIRSRDRRPADQPQHF. In nucleotides, the CDR3 is TGTGCCAGCAGCTCGATCCGAAGCCGGGACAGGAGACCGGCGGATCAGCCCCAGCATTTT.

The chain combines TRBV5-1 with TRBJ2-5, with D possibly being TRBD2 (7 bases). Germline CDR1 and CDR2: SGHRS and YFSETQ. V was trimmed by 4 bases and J by 2 bases, leaving 15 bases between them. CDR3 size: 15 residues. CDR3 residues: CASSVDKGGQETQYF. The CDR3, as DNA: TGCGCCAGCAGCGTGGACAAGGGGGGGCAAGAGACCCAGTACTTC.

This clone appeared a single time. V and J are TRBV2 and TRBJ2-2; D is perhaps TRBD2 (5 bases). This CDR3 spans 15 amino acids. Germline CDR1 SNHLY, CDR2 FYNNEI. V was trimmed by 4 bases and J by 5 bases, leaving 14 bases between them. Here the CDR3 DNA reads TGTGCCAGCAGTGTACGGGGTGTATGGACCGGGGAGCTGTTTTTT. This translates into CASSVRGVWTGELFF.

The chain combines TRBV2 with TRBJ1-5; D may be TRBD1 (6 bases). Germline values: CDR1 SNHLY, CDR2 FYNNEI. Trimming pared 6 bases from V and 4 bases from J, leaving 10 bases between. The CDR3 is 13 amino acids. The CDR3 loop is CASRDSVNQPQHF. The CDR3 DNA reads TGTGCCAGCAGGGACAGCGTGAATCAGCCCCAGCATTTT.

The chain uses TRBV3-1 (or the pseudogene TRBV3-2) and TRBJ2-5; 9 bases match TRBD1. The ends lost 3 bases at V and 5 bases at J; junction bases unmatched: 7. Looked up from germline, CDR1 is LGHDT and CDR2 is YNNKEL (reference sequence). There are 15 residues in the CDR3. The CDR3, as DNA: TGTGCCAGCAGCCATTGGGACAGGGAGGGGGAGACCCAGTACTTC. This codes for CASSHWDREGETQYF.

The CDR3 spells CASSQPTGGDYGYTF. In DNA, the CDR3 is TGTGCCAGCAGCCAACCGACAGGGGGGGACTATGGCTACACCTTC. V usage is TRBV7-9 and J usage is TRBJ1-2; 9 nucleotides align to TRBD1. Losses at the gene ends were 5 bases for V and 3 bases for J; bases not matched to a gene: 7. The V gene's germline CDR1 is SEHNR and CDR2 FQNEAQ (reference sequence). The CDR3 is 15 residues long. Using reference TRBV7-9 and TRBJ1-2 for the parts outside the CDR3, the full variable domain is DTGVSQNPRHKITKRGQNVTFRCDPISEHNRLYWYRQTLGQGPEFLTYFQNEAQLEKSRLLSDRFSAERPKGSFSTLEIQRTEQGDSAMYLCASSQPTGGDYGYTFGSGTRLTVV.

V gene TRBV27 combines with J gene TRBJ1-1; unclear D gene. Between the trimmed V and J ends, which lost 2 bases and 4 bases, there was a span of 5 bases. CDR3 length equals 12 residues. Per germline, CDR1 MNHEY and CDR2 SMNVEV (reference sequence). CDR3 sequence (DNA): TGTGCCAGCAGTTTAACGGGCACTGAAGCTTTCTTT. Amino acid sequence: CASSLTGTEAFF.

The chain employs TRBV5-1 and TRBJ2-3; the D gene is possibly TRBD1 (8 bases). V was pared by 4 bases and J by 6 bases, with 15 bases between. CDR3 size: 14 residues. Germline CDR1 reads SGHRS; CDR2 reads YFSETQ. The chain's CDR3 is CASSAGQGGDTQYF. CDR3 in DNA: TGCGCCAGCAGCGCAGGACAGGGAGGGGATACGCAGTATTTT.